The T cell receptor beta chain described here comes from a study of metastatic and nonmetastatic thyroid tumors. The overall study: Blood and tumor or nodule tissue repertoires from malignant and benign thyroid patients were compared.

Per the original data handling: What underpinned the distant-metastasis classifier for papillary thyroid cancer was the set of CDR3 differences across clinicopathological groups. TCRdb reanalyzed the PCR reads via MiXCR. The V and J calls follow TCRdb's processing rather than the paper's. The sample includes fewer than 40,000 clones, about 20% of them seen just once. For this clone: The antigen is unknown.

General study findings and limits: Malignant tumors reportedly showed significantly higher TCR beta diversity than benign nodules in both blood and tumor.

Patients underwent thyroid surgery, and none had received any treatment before it. The sequenced sample was tumor tissue. This TCR was recovered from a male donor with papillary thyroid cancer or a benign thyroid nodule (not recorded which). Some clones in this sample may be carry-over from other donors' samples.

The CDR3 is CATSDSGPGFYEQYF. DNA of the CDR3: TGTGCCACCAGTGATTCTGGCCCTGGGTTCTACGAGCAGTACTTC. The gene calls are TRBV24-1 and TRBJ2-7, with D unresolved. The CDR3 length is 15 residues. Germline loops: CDR1 KGHDR, CDR2 SFDVKD. V lost 2 bases and J 3 bases, leaving 13 bases between the germline ends.